The 21 T cell receptor beta chains below were found in one sample sequenced in a study of T cell responses to AZD1222 COVID-19 vaccine. Produced via immunoSEQ multiplex PCR; TCRdb's table is partial and in-frame only. This sample has about 93,000 clones, with under 90% found just once. This specimen consisted of peripheral blood, obtained on day 0 of MenACWY control vaccination. The receptors originated from an adult in good health.

This rearrangement joins TRBV6-2 or TRBV6-3 to TRBJ1-1; no clear D gene. The CDR3 sequence is 15 residues long. V lost 3 bases, J lost 0 bases, and 11 bases lay in between. Germline loops: CDR1 MNHEY, CDR2 SVGEGT. The CDR3 loop reads CASSYGSVVNTEAFF. The CDR3 DNA reads as TGTGCCAGCAGTTATGGTTCGGTGGTGAACACTGAAGCTTTCTTT.

In this sample, this clone turned up once. The chain combines TRBV6-4 with TRBJ2-3, with 13 bases aligning to TRBD2. The CDR3 totals 16 residues. Per the germline V gene, CDR1 is MRHNA and CDR2 is SNTAGT. V shed 4 bases, J shed 4 bases, and the junction held 5 bases outside the gene matches. CDR3 nucleotides: TGTGCCAGCAGTGCCTCCGGGACTAGCGGGGCAGATACGCAGTATTTT. Protein product: CASSASGTSGADTQYF.

The V and J genes are TRBV10-3 and TRBJ1-6; D gene uncertain. The CDR3 runs 12 residues. V was pared by 6 bases and J by 11 bases, with 11 bases between. From germline, CDR1 is ENHRY and CDR2 SYGVKD. This CDR3 is CAISSTKPPLHF. The CDR3 bases are TGTGCCATCAGCTCGACAAAACCACCCCTCCACTTT.

Only one count was recorded for this clone. This chain links TRBV11-2 with TRBJ2-7, with D tentatively TRBD2 (6 bases). This CDR3 region has 14 residues. The germline CDR1 and CDR2 sequences are SGHAT and FQNNGV. V lost 1 base to trimming and J lost 6 bases, with 13 bases between them. CDR3 DNA sequence: TGTGCCAGCAGCTTAGGTAGGGCCGGGGGCGAGCAGTACTTC. Protein product: CASSLGRAGGEQYF.

The V call is TRBV6-5, the J call TRBJ2-1; no firm D call. CDR3 size: 12 residues. Germline lookup yields CDR1 MNHEY and CDR2 SVGAGI. V lost 8 bases and J 7 bases, leaving 12 bases between the germline ends. In DNA, the CDR3 is TGTGCCAGCTTGGAGACATCGAATGAGCAGTTCTTC. It yields the protein CASLETSNEQFF.

Written as DNA, the CDR3 is TGTGCCAGCAGTTACAGGACCCCGCAATCACCCCTCCACTTT. Protein: CASSYRTPQSPLHF. The genes are TRBV6-5 and TRBJ1-6; D uncertain. The CDR3 has 14 residues. The V end was cut by 2 bases, the J end by 10 bases, with 12 bases between. Germline V gene sequence: CDR1 MNHEY, CDR2 SVGAGI.

The rearrangement joins TRBV7-9 to TRBJ1-2; 9 bases are shared with TRBD1. V dropped 2 bases and J dropped 6; count of bases not matched to a gene: 4. Germline CDR1 reads SEHNR; CDR2 reads FQNEAQ (reference sequence). CDR3 length equals 14 residues. The CDR3: CASSLRTGVNGYTF. Written as DNA, the CDR3 is TGTGCCAGCAGCTTAAGGACAGGGGTTAATGGCTACACCTTC.

The V gene is TRBV4-3, the J gene TRBJ1-4; D is uncertain. Trimming removed 0 bases at V and 4 bases at J, with 6 bases between. Germline values: CDR1 LGHNA, CDR2 YSLEER. CDR3 length equals 14 residues. The CDR3 sequence is CASSQDWGNEKLFF. The CDR3 DNA sequence: TGCGCCAGCAGCCAAGACTGGGGTAATGAAAAACTGTTTTTT.

CDR3 amino acids: CASSQYGTAKSGDTQYF. CDR3 sequence (DNA): TGCGCCAGCAGCCAGTACGGGACAGCCAAATCTGGAGATACGCAGTATTTT. This sequence joins TRBV4-1 and TRBJ2-3; 7 nucleotides agree with TRBD1. The CDR3 is made up of 17 amino acids. Unmatched junction bases numbered 14, after V lost 3 bases and J lost 5 bases. Germline CDR1 MGHRA, CDR2 YSYEKL.

The V call is TRBV28, the J call TRBJ2-7; D not resolved. The length of the CDR3 is 17 residues. The V gene's germline CDR1 is MDHEN and CDR2 SYDVKM. With 2 bases removed from V and 2 bases from J, the gap between germline ends came to 19 bases. CDR3 residues: CASSLVGGRVIPYEQYF. The DNA of the CDR3 is TGTGCCAGCAGTTTAGTTGGTGGGCGCGTCATCCCCTACGAGCAGTACTTC.

This clone has a single count. The CDR3 nucleotides read TGTGCCAGCAGTTACCTGGGGGGAGGGGAAAAACTGTTTTTT. The encoded protein is CASSYLGGGEKLFF. The chain joins TRBV6-6 to TRBJ1-4; D may be TRBD1 (5 bases). The CDR3 is made up of 14 amino acids. V was pared by 2 bases and J by 8 bases, with 12 bases between. Germline CDR1 MNHNY, CDR2 SVGAGI (reference sequence).

The V call is TRBV28, the J call TRBJ1-1, with D possibly matching TRBD1 (6 bases). Germline V CDR1 and CDR2: MDHEN, SYDVKM. The CDR3 loop spans 15 amino acids. The germline V and J ends were trimmed by 5 bases and 1 base, with 14 bases remaining between them. The CDR3 DNA follows: TGTGCCAGCAGTCCAGTGGGGGCTAGGAACACTGAAGCTTTCTTT. It codes for CASSPVGARNTEAFF.

This clone has just a few counts. The chain employs TRBV6-5 and TRBJ1-1, with D hard to call. The CDR3 is 13 residues long. Germline CDR1 is MNHEY and CDR2 is SVGAGI. V lost 2 bases, J lost 0 bases, and 4 bases lay in between. DNA of the CDR3: TGTGCCAGCAGTTACGATATGAACACTGAAGCTTTCTTT. It encodes CASSYDMNTEAFF.

The gene calls are TRBV9 and TRBJ2-7, with TRBD1 matching 7 bases. V lost 4 bases, J lost 3 bases, and 10 bases stayed unmatched. Germline CDR1 is SGDLS and CDR2 is YYNGEE. This CDR3 is 15 amino acids long. The CDR3 bases are TGTGCCAGCAGCCCCTTCGGGACAGACGACTACGAGCAGTACTTC. Encoded protein: CASSPFGTDDYEQYF.

V and J are TRBV19 and TRBJ1-2, with D perhaps TRBD1 (5 bases). Trimming pared 1 base from V and 3 bases from J, leaving 9 bases between. Germline CDR1 and CDR2: LNHDA and SQIVND (reference sequence). The CDR3 runs to 14 residues. The CDR3 protein is CASSIVTADYGYTF. The CDR3 nucleotides are TGTGCCAGTAGTATAGTGACAGCGGACTATGGCTACACCTTC.

The chain employs TRBV18 and TRBJ2-7; a possible D gene is TRBD1 (6 bases). The CDR3 runs to 15 residues. Deletions cut 2 bases from V and 1 base from J, with 12 bases between. Germline CDR1 KGHSH, CDR2 LQKENI. The CDR3 loop is CASSPTGTSSYEQYF. CDR3 DNA: TGTGCCAGCTCACCAACCGGGACATCATCCTACGAGCAGTACTTC. Filled out from reference TRBV18 and TRBJ2-7, the complete variable domain reads NAGVMQNPRHLVRRRGQEARLRCSPMKGHSHVYWYRQLPEEGLKFMVYLQKENIIDESGMPKERFSAEFPKEGPSILRIQQVVRGDSAAYFCASSPTGTSSYEQYFGPGTRLTVT.

The count of this clone is one. The rearrangement uses TRBV6-1 and TRBJ1-1; 11 nucleotides match TRBD1. The germline CDR1 and CDR2 sequences are MNHNS and SASEGT. This CDR3 spans 16 amino acids. Unmatched junction bases numbered 6, after V lost 2 bases and J lost 4 bases. The CDR3 sequence is CASSEYGQGAGTEAFF. Here the CDR3 DNA reads TGTGCCAGCAGTGAATACGGACAGGGGGCGGGCACTGAAGCTTTCTTT.

As regards this clone: Other nucleotide sequences from this sample produce the same CDR3. This sequence joins TRBV18 and TRBJ1-1; 8 bases fit TRBD1. CDR3 length equals 14 residues. The V segment lost 6 bases and the J segment 1 base; nucleotides outside the gene matches: 4. Per the germline V gene, CDR1 is KGHSH and CDR2 is LQKENI. CDR3 region: CASSPGQGNTEAFF. In DNA form, the CDR3 reads TGTGCCAGCTCGCCCGGACAGGGGAACACTGAAGCTTTCTTT. The full variable domain, in which reference TRBV18 and TRBJ1-1 provide the parts outside the CDR3, is NAGVMQNPRHLVRRRGQEARLRCSPMKGHSHVYWYRQLPEEGLKFMVYLQKENIIDESGMPKERFSAEFPKEGPSILRIQQVVRGDSAAYFCASSPGQGNTEAFFGQGTRLTVV.

The genes are TRBV7-9 and TRBJ1-1; D gene unclear. The germline V gene encodes CDR1 SEHNR and CDR2 FQNEAQ (reference sequence). Trimming pared 5 bases from V and 5 bases from J, leaving 6 bases between. The CDR3 totals 11 residues. Written as DNA, the CDR3 is TGTGCCAGCAGCCCGAAAACTGAAGCTTTCTTT. It yields the protein CASSPKTEAFF.

This clone has just a few counts. The gene calls are TRBV27 and TRBJ1-5; tentative D call: TRBD1 (5 bases). CDR3 length: 12 amino acids. The germline gives CDR1 MNHEY, CDR2 SMNVEV (reference sequence). The V gene lost 2 bases and the J gene lost 8 bases, with 7 bases spanning the gap. CDR3 sequence: CASSLLGEPQHF. The CDR3 DNA is TGTGCCAGCAGTTTACTAGGGGAGCCCCAGCATTTT.

This clone was found once. V gene TRBV19 combines with J gene TRBJ1-6, with D perhaps TRBD1 (5 bases). V was trimmed by 5 bases and J by 0 bases, leaving 14 bases between them. Germline loops: CDR1 LNHDA, CDR2 SQIVND (reference sequence). This CDR3 has 17 amino acids. CDR3 region: CASSGDGLSSYNSPLHF. The DNA of the CDR3 is TGTGCCAGTAGTGGGGACGGTTTAAGCTCCTATAATTCACCCCTCCACTTT. Looking up the rest from reference TRBV19 and TRBJ1-6 gives the full variable domain: DGGITQSPKYLFRKEGQNVTLSCEQNLNHDAMYWYRQDPGQGLRLIYYSQIVNDFQKGDIAEGYSVSREKKESFPLTVTSAQKNPTAFYLCASSGDGLSSYNSPLHFGNGTRLTVT.